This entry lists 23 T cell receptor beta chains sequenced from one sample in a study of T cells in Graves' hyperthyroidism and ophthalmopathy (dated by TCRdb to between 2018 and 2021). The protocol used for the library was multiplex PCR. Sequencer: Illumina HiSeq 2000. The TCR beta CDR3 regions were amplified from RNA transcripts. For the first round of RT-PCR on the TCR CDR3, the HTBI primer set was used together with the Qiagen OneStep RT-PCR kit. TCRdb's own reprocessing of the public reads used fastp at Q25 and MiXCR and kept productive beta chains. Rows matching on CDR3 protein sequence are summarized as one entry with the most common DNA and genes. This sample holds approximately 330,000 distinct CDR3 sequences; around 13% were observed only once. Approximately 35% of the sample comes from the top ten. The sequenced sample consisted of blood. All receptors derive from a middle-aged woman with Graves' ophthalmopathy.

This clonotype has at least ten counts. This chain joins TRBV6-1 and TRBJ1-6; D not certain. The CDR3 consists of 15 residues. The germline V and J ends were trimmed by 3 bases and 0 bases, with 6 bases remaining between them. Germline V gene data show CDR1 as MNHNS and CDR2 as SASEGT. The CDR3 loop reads CASSDPSSYNSPLHF. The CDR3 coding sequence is TGTGCCAGCAGTGACCCAAGCTCCTATAATTCACCCCTCCACTTT.

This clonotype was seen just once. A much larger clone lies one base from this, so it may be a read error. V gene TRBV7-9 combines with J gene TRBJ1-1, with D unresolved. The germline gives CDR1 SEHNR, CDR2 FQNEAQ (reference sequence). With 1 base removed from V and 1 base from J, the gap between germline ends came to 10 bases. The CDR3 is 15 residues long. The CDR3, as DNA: TGTGCCAGCAGCTTAGAACTCACTCCGAACACTGAAGCTTTCTTT. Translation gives CASSLELTPNTEAFF.

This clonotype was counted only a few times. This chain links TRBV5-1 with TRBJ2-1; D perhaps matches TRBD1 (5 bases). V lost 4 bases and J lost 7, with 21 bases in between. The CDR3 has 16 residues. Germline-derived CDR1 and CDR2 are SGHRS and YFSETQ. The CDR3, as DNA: TGCGCCAGCAGCACCCTAAGGGGCTCTATGGGGAATGAGCAGTTCTTC. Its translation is CASSTLRGSMGNEQFF. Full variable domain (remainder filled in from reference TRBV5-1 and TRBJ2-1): KAGVTQTPRYLIKTRGQQVTLSCSPISGHRSVSWYQQTPGQGLQFLFEYFSETQRNKGNFPGRFSGRQFSNSRSEMNVSTLELGDSALYLCASSTLRGSMGNEQFFGPGTRLTVL.

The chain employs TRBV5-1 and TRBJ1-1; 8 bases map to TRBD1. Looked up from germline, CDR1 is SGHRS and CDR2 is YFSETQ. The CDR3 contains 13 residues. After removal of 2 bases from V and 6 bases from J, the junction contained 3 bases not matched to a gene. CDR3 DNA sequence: TGCGCCAGCAGCTTTACAGGGGGAGCTGAAGCTTTCTTT. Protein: CASSFTGGAEAFF.

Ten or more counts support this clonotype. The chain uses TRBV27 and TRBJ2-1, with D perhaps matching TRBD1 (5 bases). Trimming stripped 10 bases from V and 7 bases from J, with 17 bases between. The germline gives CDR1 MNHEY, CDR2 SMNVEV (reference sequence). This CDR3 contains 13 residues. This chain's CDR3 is CATRKGPWNEQFF. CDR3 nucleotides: TGTGCCACCCGGAAGGGGCCTTGGAATGAGCAGTTCTTC.

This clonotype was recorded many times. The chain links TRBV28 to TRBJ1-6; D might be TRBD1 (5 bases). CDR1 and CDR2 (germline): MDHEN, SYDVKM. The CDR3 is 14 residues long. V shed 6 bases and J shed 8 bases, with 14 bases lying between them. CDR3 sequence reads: CASSFTTGYSPLHF. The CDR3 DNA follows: TGTGCCAGCAGCTTCACTACAGGATATTCACCCCTCCACTTT.

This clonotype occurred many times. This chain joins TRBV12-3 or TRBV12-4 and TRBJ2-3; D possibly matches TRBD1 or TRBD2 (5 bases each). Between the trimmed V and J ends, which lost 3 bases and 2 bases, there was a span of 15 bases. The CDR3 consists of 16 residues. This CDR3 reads CASSFGVTVVTDTQYF. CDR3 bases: TGTGCCAGCAGTTTCGGGGTGACAGTAGTCACAGATACGCAGTATTTT.

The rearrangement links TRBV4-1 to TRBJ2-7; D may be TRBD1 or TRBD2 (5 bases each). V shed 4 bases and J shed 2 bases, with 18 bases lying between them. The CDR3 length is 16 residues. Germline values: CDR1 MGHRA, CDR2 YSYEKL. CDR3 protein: CASSPHLGENPYEQYF. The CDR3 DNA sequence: TGCGCCAGCAGCCCGCACTTAGGGGAGAATCCCTACGAGCAGTACTTC.

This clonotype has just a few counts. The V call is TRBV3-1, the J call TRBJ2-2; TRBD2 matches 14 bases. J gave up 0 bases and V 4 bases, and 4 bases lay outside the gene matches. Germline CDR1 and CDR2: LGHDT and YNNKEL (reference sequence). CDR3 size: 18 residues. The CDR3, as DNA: TGTGCCAGCAGCCCCCGGACTAGCGGGGGGCCGAACACCGGGGAGCTGTTTTTT. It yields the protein CASSPRTSGGPNTGELFF.

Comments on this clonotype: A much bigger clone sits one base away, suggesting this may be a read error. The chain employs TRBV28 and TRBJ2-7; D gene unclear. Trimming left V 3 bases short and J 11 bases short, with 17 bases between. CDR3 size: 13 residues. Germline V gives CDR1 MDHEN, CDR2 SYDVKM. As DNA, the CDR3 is TGTGCCAGCAGTTTCGGTCGGTCTAGGCAGAAGTACTTC. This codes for CASSFGRSRQKYF.

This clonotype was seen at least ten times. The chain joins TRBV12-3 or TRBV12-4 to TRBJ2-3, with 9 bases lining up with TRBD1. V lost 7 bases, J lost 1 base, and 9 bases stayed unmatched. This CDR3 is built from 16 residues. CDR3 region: CASTRGTGPRTDTQYF. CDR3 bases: TGTGCCAGCACCCGGGGGACAGGGCCACGCACAGATACGCAGTATTTT.

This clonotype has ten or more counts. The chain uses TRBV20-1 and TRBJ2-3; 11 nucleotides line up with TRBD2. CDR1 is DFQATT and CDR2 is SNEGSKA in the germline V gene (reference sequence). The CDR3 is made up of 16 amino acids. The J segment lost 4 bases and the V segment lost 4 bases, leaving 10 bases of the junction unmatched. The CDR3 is CSANLGLAGGADTQYF. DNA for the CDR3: TGCAGTGCTAACCTGGGGCTAGCGGGGGGCGCAGATACGCAGTATTTT.

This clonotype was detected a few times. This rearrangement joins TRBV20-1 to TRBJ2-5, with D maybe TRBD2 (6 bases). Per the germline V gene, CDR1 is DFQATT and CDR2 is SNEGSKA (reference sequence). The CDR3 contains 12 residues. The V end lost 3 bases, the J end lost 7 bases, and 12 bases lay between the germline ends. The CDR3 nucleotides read TGCAGTGCTAGCCCTAGCGATACGACCCAGTACTTC. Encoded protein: CSASPSDTTQYF.

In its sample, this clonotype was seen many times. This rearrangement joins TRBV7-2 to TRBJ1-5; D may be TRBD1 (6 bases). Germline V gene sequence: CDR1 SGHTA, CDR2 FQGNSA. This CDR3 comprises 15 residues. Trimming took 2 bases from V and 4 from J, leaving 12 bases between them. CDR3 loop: CASSLQGWENQPQHF. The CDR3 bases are TGTGCCAGCAGCTTACAGGGGTGGGAAAATCAGCCCCAGCATTTT.

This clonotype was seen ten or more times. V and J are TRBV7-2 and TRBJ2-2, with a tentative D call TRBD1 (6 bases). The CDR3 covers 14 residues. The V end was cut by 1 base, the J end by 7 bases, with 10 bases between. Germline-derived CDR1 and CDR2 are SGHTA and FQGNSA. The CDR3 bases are TGTGCCAGCAGCTTAGTCAGGGGCGGCGGGGAGCTGTTTTTT. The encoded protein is CASSLVRGGGELFF.

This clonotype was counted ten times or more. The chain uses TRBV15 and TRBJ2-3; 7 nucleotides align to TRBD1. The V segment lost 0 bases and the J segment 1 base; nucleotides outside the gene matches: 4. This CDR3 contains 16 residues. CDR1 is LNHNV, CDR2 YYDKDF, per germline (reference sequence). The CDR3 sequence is CATSRERTGGTDTQYF. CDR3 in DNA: TGTGCCACCAGCAGAGAGCGGACAGGAGGCACAGATACGCAGTATTTT.

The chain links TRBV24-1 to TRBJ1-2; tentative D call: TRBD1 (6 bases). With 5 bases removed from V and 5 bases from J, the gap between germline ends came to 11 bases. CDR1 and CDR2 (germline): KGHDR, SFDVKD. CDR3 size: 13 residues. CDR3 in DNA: TGTGCCACCAGTGCCAAAACAGGGTATGGCTACACCTTC. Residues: CATSAKTGYGYTF.

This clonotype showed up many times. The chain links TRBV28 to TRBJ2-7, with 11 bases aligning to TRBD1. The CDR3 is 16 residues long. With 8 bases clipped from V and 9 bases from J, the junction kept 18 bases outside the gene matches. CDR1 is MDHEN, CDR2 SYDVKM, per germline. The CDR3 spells CASGSTGGTGGLGQYF. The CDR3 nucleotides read TGTGCCAGCGGCTCAACGGGGGGGACAGGGGGTTTGGGGCAGTACTTC.

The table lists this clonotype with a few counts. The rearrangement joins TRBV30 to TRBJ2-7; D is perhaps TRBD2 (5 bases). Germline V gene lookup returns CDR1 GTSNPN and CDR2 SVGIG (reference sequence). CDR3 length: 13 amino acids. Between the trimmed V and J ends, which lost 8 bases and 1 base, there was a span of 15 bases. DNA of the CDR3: TGTGCCACCCGACTTTCGGGGTCCTACGAGCAGTACTTC. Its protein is CATRLSGSYEQYF. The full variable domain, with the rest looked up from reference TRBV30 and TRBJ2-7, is SQTIHQWPATLVQPVGSPLSLECTVEGTSNPNLYWYRQAAGRGLQLLFYSVGIGQISSEVPQNLSASRPQDRQFILSSKKLLLSDSGFYLCATRLSGSYEQYFGPGTRLTVT.

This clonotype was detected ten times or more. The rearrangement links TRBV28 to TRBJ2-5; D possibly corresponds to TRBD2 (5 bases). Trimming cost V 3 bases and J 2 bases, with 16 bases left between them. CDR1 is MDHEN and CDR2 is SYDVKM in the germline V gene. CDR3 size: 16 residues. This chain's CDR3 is CASSFSTTGKQETQYF. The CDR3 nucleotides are TGTGCCAGCAGTTTCTCTACCACCGGGAAACAAGAGACCCAGTACTTC.

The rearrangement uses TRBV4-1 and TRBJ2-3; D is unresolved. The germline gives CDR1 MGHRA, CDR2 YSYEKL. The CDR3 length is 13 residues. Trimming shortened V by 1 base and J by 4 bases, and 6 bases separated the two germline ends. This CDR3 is CASSQGPPDTQYF. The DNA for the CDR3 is TGCGCCAGCAGCCAAGGTCCCCCAGATACGCAGTATTTT.

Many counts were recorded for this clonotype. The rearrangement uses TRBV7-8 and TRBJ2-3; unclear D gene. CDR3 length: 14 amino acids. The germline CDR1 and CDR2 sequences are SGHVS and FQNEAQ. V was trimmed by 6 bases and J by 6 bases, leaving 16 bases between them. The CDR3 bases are TGTGCCAGCAGTTCCGGAGTTGTTCTTGATACGCAGTATTTT. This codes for CASSSGVVLDTQYF.

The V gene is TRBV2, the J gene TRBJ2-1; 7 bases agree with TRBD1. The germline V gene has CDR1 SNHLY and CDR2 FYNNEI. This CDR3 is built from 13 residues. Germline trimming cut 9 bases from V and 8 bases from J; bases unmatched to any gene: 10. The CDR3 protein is CARTTGLSDEQFF. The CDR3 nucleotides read TGTGCCAGGACGACAGGGTTGAGCGATGAGCAGTTCTTC.